This note documents a single T cell receptor beta chain sequence. TCRdb's copy holds only in-frame clones and misses some; the assay was immunoSEQ multiplex PCR. Of approximately 240,000 clones detected, about 90% appear once; the ten largest clones hold about 0.8%. This entry is derived from a study of blood T cell repertoires in COVID-19. Study summary: Samples of COVID-19 (acute and convalescent) were obtained from the United States, Italy and Spain. T cells, B-cell-depleted T cells, or PBMCs provided the cDNA or gDNA that served as material.

Sequences were obtained from peripheral blood. This TCR was sampled from a man aged 25 to 45 with COVID-19, enrolled during active disease.

CDR3 nucleotide sequence: TGTGCCAGCAGTTACTTGACTGGGTTCGATGGCTACACCTTC. Protein product: CASSYLTGFDGYTF. The chain has TRBV6-6 and TRBJ1-2; D call uncertain. CDR1 is MNHNY and CDR2 is SVGAGI in the germline V gene (reference sequence). Trimming took off 1 base at V and 6 bases at J, with 12 bases between the two ends. The CDR3 has 14 amino acids.